This T cell receptor (beta chain) stems from a study of shared clonotypes between healthy human individuals. Study findings and constraints: The researchers took only blood, and tissue repertoires probably look different.

CD8 cells regarded as naive lacked CD45RO, were positively chosen for CCR7, and omitted terminally differentiated effector memory CD45RA+ cells. Each of the donors was a healthy adult who was HIV-negative and had not had a recent acute infection or vaccination. All participating donors were Caucasian adults from Nashville, Tennessee. CDR1 is SGHKS and CDR2 is YYEKEE in the germline V gene (reference sequence). V lost 0 bases, J lost 7 bases, and 7 bases stayed unmatched. CDR3 length: 16 amino acids. As to this clone: As yet, its antigen is unknown.

Here immunoSEQ multiplex PCR was the method, and the copy in TCRdb shows in-frame clones only, minus some. The data show roughly 2.1 million clones, about 93% seen once. This sequence joins TRBV5-5 and TRBJ2-1, with 10 positions matching TRBD2. This receptor was obtained from a man aged 18 to 35 in good health. Some clones in this sample may be carry-over from other donors' samples. The specimen sequenced was naive CD8+ T cells from PBMCs. CDR3 nucleotides: TGTGCCAGCAGCTTGGAGCTAGCGGGAGATTTGAATGAGCAGTTCTTC. Translating it yields CASSLELAGDLNEQFF.